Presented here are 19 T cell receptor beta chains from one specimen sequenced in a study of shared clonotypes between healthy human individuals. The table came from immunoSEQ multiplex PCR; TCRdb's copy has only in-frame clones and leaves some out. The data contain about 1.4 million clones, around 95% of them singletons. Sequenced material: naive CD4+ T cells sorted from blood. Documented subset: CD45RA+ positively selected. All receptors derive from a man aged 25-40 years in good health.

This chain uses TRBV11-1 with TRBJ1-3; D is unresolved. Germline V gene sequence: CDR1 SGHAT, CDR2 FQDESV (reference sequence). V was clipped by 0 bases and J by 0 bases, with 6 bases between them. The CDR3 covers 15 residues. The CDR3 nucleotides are TGTGCCAGCAGCTTAGCCGGGAACTCTGGAAACACCATATATTTT. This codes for CASSLAGNSGNTIYF.

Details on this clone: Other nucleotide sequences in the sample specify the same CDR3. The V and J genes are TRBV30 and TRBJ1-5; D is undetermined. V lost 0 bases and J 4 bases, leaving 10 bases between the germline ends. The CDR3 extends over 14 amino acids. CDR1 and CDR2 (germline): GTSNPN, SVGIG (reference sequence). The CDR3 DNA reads TGTGCCTGGAGTGTAGGGTTGGGGAATCAGCCCCAGCATTTT. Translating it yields CAWSVGLGNQPQHF.

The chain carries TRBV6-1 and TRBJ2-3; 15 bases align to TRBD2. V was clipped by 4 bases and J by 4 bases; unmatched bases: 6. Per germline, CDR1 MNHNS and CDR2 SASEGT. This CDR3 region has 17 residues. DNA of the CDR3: TGTGCCAGCAGTGTCCCGGGACTAGCGGGAGGCCCAGATACGCAGTATTTT. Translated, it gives CASSVPGLAGGPDTQYF.

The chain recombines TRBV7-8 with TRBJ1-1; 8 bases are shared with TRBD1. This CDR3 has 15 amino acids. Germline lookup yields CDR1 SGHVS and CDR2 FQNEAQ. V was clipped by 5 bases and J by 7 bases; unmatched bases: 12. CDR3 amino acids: CASSPLRTGRIEAFF. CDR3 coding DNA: TGTGCCAGCAGCCCTCTACGGACAGGGCGGATTGAAGCTTTCTTT.

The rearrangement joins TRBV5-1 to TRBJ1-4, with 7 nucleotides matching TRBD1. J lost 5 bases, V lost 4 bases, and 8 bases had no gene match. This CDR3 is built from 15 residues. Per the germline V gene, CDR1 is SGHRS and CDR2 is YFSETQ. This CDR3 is CASSREGAWNEKLFF. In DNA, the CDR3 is TGCGCCAGCAGCCGGGAGGGGGCTTGGAATGAAAAACTGTTTTTT. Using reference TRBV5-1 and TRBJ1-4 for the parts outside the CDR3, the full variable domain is KAGVTQTPRYLIKTRGQQVTLSCSPISGHRSVSWYQQTPGQGLQFLFEYFSETQRNKGNFPGRFSGRQFSNSRSEMNVSTLELGDSALYLCASSREGAWNEKLFFGSGTQLSVL.

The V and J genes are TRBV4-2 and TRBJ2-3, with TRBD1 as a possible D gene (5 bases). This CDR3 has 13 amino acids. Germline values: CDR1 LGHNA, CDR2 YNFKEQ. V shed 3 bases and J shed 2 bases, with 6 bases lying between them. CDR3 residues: CASSQTDTDTQYF. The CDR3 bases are TGTGCCAGCAGCCAGACAGACACAGATACGCAGTATTTT.

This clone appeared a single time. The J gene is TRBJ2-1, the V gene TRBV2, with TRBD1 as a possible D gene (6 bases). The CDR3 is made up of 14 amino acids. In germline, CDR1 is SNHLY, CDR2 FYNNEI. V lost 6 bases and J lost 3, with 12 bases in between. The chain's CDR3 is CASSDRTVYNEQFF. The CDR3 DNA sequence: TGTGCCAGCAGCGACCGGACAGTCTACAATGAGCAGTTCTTC. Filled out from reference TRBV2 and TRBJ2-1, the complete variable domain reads EPEVTQTPSHQVTQMGQEVILRCVPISNHLYFYWYRQILGQKVEFLVSFYNNEISEKSEIFDDQFSVERPDGSNFTLKIRSTKLEDSAMYFCASSDRTVYNEQFFGPGTRLTVL.

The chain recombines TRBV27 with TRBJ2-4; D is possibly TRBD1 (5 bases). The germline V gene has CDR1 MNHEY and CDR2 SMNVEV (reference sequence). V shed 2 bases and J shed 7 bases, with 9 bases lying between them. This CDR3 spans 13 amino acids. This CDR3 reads CASSLTGSNIQYF. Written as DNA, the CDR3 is TGTGCCAGCAGTTTAACAGGCTCCAACATTCAGTACTTC.

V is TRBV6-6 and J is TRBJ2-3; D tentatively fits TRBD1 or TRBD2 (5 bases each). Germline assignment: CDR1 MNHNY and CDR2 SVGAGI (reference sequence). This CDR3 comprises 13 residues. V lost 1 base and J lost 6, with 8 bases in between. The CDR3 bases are TGTGCCAGCAGTTACTTCGGGACGGATACGCAGTATTTT. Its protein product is CASSYFGTDTQYF.

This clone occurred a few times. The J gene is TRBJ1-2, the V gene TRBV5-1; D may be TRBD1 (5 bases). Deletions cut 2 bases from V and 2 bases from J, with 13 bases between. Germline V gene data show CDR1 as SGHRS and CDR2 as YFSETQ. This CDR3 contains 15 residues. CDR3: CASSFEPRTNYGYTF. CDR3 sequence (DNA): TGCGCCAGCAGCTTCGAGCCCAGGACAAACTATGGCTACACCTTC. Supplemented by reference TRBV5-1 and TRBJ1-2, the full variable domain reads KAGVTQTPRYLIKTRGQQVTLSCSPISGHRSVSWYQQTPGQGLQFLFEYFSETQRNKGNFPGRFSGRQFSNSRSEMNVSTLELGDSALYLCASSFEPRTNYGYTFGSGTRLTVV.

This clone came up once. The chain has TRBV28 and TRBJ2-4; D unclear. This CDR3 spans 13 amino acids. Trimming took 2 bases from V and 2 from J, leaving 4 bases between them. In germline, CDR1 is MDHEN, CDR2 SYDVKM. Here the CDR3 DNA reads TGTGCCAGCAGTTTAGATACCAAAAACATTCAGTACTTC. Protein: CASSLDTKNIQYF.

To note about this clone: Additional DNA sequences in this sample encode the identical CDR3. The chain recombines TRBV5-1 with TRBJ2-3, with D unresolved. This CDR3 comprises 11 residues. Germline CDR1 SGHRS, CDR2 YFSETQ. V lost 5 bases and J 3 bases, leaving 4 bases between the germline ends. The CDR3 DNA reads TGCGCCAGCAGTCTGACAGATACGCAGTATTTT. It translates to CASSLTDTQYF.

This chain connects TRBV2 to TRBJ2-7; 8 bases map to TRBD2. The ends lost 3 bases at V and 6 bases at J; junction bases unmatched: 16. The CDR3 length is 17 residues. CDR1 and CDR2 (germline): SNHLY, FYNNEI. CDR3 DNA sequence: TGTGCCAGCAGTGACGCTTTGGGGGCCGGGAGCGGGAGCGAGCAGTACTTC. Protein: CASSDALGAGSGSEQYF.

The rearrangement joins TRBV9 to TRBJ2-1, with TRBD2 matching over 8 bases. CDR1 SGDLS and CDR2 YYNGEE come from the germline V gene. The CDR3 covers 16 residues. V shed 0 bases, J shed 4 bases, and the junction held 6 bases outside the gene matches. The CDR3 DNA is TGTGCCAGCAGCGTAGCTAGTAGCGGGGCATACAATGAGCAGTTCTTC. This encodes CASSVASSGAYNEQFF.

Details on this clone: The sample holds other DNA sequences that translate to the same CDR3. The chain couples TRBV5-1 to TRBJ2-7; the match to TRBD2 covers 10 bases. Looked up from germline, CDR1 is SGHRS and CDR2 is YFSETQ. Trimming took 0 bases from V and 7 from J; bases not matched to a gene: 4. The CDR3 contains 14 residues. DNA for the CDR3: TGCGCCAGCAGCTTGGGGGGACTAGCGTATGAGCAGTACTTC. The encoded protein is CASSLGGLAYEQYF.

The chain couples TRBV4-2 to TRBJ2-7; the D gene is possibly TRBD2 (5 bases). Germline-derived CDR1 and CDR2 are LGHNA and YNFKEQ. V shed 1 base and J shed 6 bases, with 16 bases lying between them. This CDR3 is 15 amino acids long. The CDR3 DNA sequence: TGTGCCAGCAGCCAAGTTGGGAGTCCTGAGACCGAGCAGTACTTC. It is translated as CASSQVGSPETEQYF.

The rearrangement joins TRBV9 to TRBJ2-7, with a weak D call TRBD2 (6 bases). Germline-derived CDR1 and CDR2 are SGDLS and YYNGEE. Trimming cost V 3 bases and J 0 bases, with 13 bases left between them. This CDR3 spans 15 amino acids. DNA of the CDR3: TGTGCCAGCAGCGGAGAAGGAGGGACCTCCTACGAGCAGTACTTC. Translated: CASSGEGGTSYEQYF.

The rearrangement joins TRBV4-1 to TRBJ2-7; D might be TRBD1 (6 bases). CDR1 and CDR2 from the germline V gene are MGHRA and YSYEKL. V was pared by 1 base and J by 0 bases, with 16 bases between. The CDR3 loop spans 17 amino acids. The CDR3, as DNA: TGCGCCAGCAGCCAAGTATTTACAGGGCGCAGCTCCTACGAGCAGTACTTC. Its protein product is CASSQVFTGRSSYEQYF.

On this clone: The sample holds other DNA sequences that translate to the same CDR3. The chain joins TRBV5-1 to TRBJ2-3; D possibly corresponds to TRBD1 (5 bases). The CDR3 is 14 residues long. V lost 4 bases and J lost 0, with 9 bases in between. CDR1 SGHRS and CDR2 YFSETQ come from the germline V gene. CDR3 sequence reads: CASSPTVSTDTQYF. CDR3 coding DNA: TGCGCCAGCAGCCCGACAGTGAGCACAGATACGCAGTATTTT.